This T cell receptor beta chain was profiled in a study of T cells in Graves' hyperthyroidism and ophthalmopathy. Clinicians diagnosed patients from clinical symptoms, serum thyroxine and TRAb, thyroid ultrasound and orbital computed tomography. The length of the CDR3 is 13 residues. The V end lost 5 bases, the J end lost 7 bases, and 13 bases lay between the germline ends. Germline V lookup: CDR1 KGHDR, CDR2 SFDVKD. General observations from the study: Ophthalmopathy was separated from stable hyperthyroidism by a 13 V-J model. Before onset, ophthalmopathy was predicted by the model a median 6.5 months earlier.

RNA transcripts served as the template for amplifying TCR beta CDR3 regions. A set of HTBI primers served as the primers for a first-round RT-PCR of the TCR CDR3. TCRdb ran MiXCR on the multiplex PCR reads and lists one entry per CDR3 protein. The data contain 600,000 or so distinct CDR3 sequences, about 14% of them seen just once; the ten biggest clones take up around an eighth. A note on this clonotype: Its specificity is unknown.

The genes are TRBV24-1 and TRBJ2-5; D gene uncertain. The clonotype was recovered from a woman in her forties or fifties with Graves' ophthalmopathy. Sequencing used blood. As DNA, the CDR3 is TGTGCCACCAGTGTCACAAAAGACGGGACCCAGTACTTC. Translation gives CATSVTKDGTQYF.